The T cell receptor beta chain under discussion was sequenced for a study of shared clonotypes between healthy human individuals. The overall study: CD4 naive and CD4 memory each took three plates per donor, while CD8 naive took two and CD8 memory one.

The assay was immunoSEQ multiplex PCR, and TCRdb's table has in-frame clones only and misses some. The sample holds hundreds of thousands of clones, around 96% seen once. Positive CCR7 selection of CD45RO-negative cells yielded the naive CD8 cells, and terminally differentiated effector memory CD45RA+ cells were excluded. In germline, CDR1 is SGHDT, CDR2 YYEEEE. The CDR3 runs to 13 residues. Deletions cut 5 bases from V and 4 bases from J, with 10 bases between. The specimen was naive CD8+ T cells sorted from blood. The chain has TRBV5-6 and TRBJ2-1; no firm D call. The sequence came from a young man in good health. The DNA for the CDR3 is TGTGCCAGCAGGTTTCCGGGTTACAATGAGCAGTTCTTC. It yields the protein CASRFPGYNEQFF.